The source of this T cell receptor beta chain is a study of T cells in narcolepsy. Turning to the study itself: Enrolled donors included narcolepsy type 1 or type 2 patients and healthy controls.

The length of the CDR3 is 12 residues. V was cut by 5 bases and J by 8 bases, with 10 bases left in between. Germline CDR1 reads SGHTA; CDR2 reads FQGTGA. Clones were read by immunoSEQ multiplex PCR, and TCRdb kept only the in-frame ones, dropping some. The repertoire includes tens of thousands of clones, 75% to 90% of them detected once, and roughly 1.7% sits in the top ten. Whole-study results and caveats: Autoreactive HCRT-specific and TRIB2-specific clonotypes were marked in same-patient CSF-versus-blood CD4+ comparisons. Healthy controls reportedly lacked the autoreactive clonotypes serially found in patients' blood.

For this clone: Antigen unknown.

This sequence joins TRBV7-3 and TRBJ2-1; D possibly corresponds to TRBD1 (6 bases). The sequenced sample was memory (CD45RA-) CD4+ T cells from blood. This receptor was taken from a human donor in good health. CDR3: CASSGAGDEQFF. CDR3 DNA: TGTGCCAGCAGCGGGGCAGGGGATGAGCAGTTCTTC.